This T cell receptor beta chain was profiled in a study of CD8+ T cells in alopecia areata. With respect to this clone: Its specificity is unknown. This clone may be a read error of a much larger clone one base away. Gene names and germline refer to mouse. Read sequence stops 4 residues before the CDR3 end, and the germline J gene provides the missing end. The same CDR3 also results from other DNA sequences found in this sample.

Markers used for sorting pooled cutaneous lymph node cells were CD4, CD8alpha, NKG2D, NKG2ACE and others. Study observations and caveats: Sequenced scalp T cells also include alphabeta T cells resident in normal skin. Affected lesional scalp, above all in alopecia totalis/universalis, was more clonal than normal scalp. Mice showed clearer TCR sharing than patients did, a gap that was possibly HLA-related.

Reverse transcription of extracted RNA yielded cDNA, which provided the sequencing template. The protocol was immunoSEQ multiplex PCR, while the TCRdb copy is restricted to in-frame clones and leaves out a portion. Recorded here are more than 250,000 clones, none singletons. The germline gives CDR1 FNHDT, CDR2 SITEND (reference sequence). This CDR3 comprises 11 residues. This clonotype originated in a C3H/HeJ mouse with alopecia areata. Mice of this strain are of MHC haplotype H2-k. The chain links TRBV19 to TRBJ2-7, with a possible D match to TRBD1 (6 bases). The sequencing input was CD4+ T cells sorted from a lymph node. CDR3 DNA, as far as it was read: TGTGCCAGCAGTGACAGGTAT. Its translation: CASSDRY. The entire CDR3 reads CASSDRYEQYF.